The T cell receptor (beta chain) described here comes from a study of T cells in Graves' hyperthyroidism and ophthalmopathy. The CDR3 consists of 15 residues. Germline CDR1 is DFQATT and CDR2 is SNEGSKA (reference sequence). V was pared by 1 base and J by 7 bases, with 5 bases of the junction left unmatched. Patients showing uncontrolled infection, other autoimmune disease, pregnancy or lactation were ineligible. The study based diagnoses on clinical symptoms, serum thyroxine and TRAb, thyroid ultrasound and orbital computed tomography. Amplified regions were TCR beta CDR3 sequences from RNA transcripts. When the TCR CDR3 underwent first-round RT-PCR, the HTBI primer set was used. MiXCR, applied by TCRdb to the multiplex PCR reads, yields one record per CDR3 protein. Of 600,000 to 650,000 distinct CDR3 sequences detected, roughly 20% appear once; the ten largest clones hold 34%. Findings of the study overall: The model predicted ophthalmopathy a median roughly 6.5 months before onset. Among clonotypes expanded in thyroid above 0.001, most were also found in blood.

This clonotype was observed a handful of times. Its antigen is not known. The chain uses TRBV20-1 and TRBJ2-1; 12 bases are a match to TRBD2. Sample: blood. The TCR comes from a man aged 25-45 years with Graves' ophthalmopathy. The CDR3 nucleotides read TGCAGTGCTAGAGCTAGCGGGAGGGCCATGAATGAGCAGTTCTTC. It specifies CSARASGRAMNEQFF.